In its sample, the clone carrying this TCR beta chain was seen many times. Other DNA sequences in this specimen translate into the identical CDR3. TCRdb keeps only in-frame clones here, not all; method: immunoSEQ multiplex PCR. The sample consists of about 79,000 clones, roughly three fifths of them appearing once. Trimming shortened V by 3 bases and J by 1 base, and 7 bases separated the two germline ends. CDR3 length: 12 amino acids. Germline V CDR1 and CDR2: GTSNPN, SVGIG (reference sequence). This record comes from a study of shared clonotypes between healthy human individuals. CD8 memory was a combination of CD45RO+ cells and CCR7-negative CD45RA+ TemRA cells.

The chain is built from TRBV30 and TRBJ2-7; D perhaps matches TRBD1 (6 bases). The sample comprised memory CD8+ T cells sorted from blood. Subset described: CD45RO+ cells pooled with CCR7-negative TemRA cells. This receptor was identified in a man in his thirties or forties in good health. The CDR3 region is CAWRQGSYEQYF. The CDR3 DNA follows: TGTGCCTGGAGGCAGGGGTCCTACGAGCAGTACTTC.